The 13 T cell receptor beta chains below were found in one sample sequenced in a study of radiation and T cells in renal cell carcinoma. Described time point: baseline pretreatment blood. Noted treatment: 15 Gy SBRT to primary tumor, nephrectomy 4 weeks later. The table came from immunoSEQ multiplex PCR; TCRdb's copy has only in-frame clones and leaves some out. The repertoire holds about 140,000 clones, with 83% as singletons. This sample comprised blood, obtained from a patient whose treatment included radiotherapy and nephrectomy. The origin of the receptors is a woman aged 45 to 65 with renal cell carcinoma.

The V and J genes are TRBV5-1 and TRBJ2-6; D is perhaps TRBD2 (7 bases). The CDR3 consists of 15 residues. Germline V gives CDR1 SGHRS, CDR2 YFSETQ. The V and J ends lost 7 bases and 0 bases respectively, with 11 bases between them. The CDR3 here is CASGRGSSGANVLTF. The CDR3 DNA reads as TGCGCCAGCGGGAGGGGGAGCTCTGGGGCCAACGTCCTGACTTTC. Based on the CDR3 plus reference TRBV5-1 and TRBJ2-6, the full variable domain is KAGVTQTPRYLIKTRGQQVTLSCSPISGHRSVSWYQQTPGQGLQFLFEYFSETQRNKGNFPGRFSGRQFSNSRSEMNVSTLELGDSALYLCASGRGSSGANVLTFGAGSRLTVL.

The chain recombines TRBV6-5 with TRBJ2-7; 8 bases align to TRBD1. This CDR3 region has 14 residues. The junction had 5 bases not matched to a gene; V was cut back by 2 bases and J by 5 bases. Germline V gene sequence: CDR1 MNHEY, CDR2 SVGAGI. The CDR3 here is CASSYADRANEQYF. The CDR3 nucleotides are TGTGCCAGCAGTTACGCGGACAGGGCAAACGAGCAGTACTTC.

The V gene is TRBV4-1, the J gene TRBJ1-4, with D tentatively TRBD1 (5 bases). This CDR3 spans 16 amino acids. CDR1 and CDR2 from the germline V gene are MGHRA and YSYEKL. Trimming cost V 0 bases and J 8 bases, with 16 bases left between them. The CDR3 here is CASSQEGGLPGEKLFF. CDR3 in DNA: TGCGCCAGCAGCCAAGAGGGCGGGCTCCCAGGGGAAAAACTGTTTTTT.

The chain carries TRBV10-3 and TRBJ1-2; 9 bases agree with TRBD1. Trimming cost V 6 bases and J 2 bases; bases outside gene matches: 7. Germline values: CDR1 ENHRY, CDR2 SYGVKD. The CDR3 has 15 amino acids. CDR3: CAIRQGQGVNYGYTF. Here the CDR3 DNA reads TGTGCCATCAGACAGGGACAGGGTGTCAACTATGGCTACACCTTC.

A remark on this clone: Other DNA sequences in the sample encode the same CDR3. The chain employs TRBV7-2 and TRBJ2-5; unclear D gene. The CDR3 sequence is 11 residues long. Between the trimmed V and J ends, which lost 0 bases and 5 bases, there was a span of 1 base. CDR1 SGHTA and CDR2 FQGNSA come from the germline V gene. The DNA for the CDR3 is TGTGCCAGCAGCTTAGCGGAGACCCAGTACTTC. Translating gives CASSLAETQYF.

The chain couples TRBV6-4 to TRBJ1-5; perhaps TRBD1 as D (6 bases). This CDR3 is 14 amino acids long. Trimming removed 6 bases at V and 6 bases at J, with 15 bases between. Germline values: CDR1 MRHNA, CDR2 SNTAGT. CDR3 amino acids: CASSPGQGFQPQHF. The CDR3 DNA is TGTGCCAGCAGCCCGGGACAAGGATTTCAGCCCCAGCATTTT.

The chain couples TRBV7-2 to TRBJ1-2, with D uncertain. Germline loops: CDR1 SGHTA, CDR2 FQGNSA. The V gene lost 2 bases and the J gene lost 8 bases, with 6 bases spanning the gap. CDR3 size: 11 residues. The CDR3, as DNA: TGTGCCAGCAGCTTATACGGCGGCTACACCTTC. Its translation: CASSLYGGYTF.

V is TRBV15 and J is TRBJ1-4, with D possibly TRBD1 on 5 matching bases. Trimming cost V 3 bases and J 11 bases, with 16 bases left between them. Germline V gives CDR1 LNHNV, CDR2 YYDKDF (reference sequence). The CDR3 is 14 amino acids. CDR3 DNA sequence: TGTGCCACCAGCAGGGGGGTAGTAGGGAATAAACTGTTTTTT. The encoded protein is CATSRGVVGNKLFF.

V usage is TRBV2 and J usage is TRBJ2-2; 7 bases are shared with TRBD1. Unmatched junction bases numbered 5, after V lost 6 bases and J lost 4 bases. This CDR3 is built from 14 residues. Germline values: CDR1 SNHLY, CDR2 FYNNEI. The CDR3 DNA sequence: TGTGCCAGCAGCCGGGACAGACTCACCGGGGAGCTGTTTTTT. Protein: CASSRDRLTGELFF.

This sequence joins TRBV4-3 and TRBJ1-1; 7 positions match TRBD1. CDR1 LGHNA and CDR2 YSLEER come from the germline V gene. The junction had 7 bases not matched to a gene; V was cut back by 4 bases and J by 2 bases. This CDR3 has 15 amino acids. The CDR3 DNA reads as TGCGCCAGCAGCCGAGAGACAGGGATTAACACTGAAGCTTTCTTT. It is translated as CASSRETGINTEAFF.

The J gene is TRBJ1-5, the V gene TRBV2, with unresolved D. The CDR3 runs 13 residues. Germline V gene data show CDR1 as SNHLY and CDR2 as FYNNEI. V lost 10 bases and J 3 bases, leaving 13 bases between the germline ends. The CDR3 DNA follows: TGTGCCACGCGACCGGGGTACAATCAGCCCCAGCATTTT. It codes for CATRPGYNQPQHF.

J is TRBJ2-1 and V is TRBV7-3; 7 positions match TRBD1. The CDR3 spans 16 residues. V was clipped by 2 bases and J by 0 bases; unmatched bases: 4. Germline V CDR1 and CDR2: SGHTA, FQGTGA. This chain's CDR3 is CASSLEAGGSYNEQFF. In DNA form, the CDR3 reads TGTGCCAGCAGCTTAGAGGCAGGGGGCTCCTACAATGAGCAGTTCTTC.

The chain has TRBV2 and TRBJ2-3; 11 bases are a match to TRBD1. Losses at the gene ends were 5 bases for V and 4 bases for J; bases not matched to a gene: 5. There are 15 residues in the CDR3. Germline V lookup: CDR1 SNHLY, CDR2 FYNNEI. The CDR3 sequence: CASSPGTGGADTQYF. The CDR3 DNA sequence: TGTGCCAGCAGTCCGGGGACAGGGGGGGCAGATACGCAGTATTTT.